Here is one T cell receptor beta chain with its context. After removal of 4 bases from V and 8 bases from J, the junction contained 8 bases not matched to a gene. The germline V gene has CDR1 WNHNN and CDR2 SYGVQD (reference sequence). The CDR3 sequence is 15 residues long. This entry is derived from a study of blood T cell repertoires in COVID-19. Assay: immunoSEQ multiplex PCR; the TCRdb copy retains only in-frame clones and omits some. The sample holds 120,000 to 150,000 clones; about nine tenths are singletons and the top ten take more than 25%. This clonotype was obtained from a human donor in a cohort sampled during active COVID-19. Sequenced input: peripheral blood. The V and J genes are TRBV10-1 and TRBJ1-4, with 9 bases that match TRBD1. The CDR3 protein is CASSGRTGVGEKLFF. Here the CDR3 DNA reads TGCGCCAGCAGTGGACGGACAGGGGTCGGCGAAAAACTGTTTTTT.